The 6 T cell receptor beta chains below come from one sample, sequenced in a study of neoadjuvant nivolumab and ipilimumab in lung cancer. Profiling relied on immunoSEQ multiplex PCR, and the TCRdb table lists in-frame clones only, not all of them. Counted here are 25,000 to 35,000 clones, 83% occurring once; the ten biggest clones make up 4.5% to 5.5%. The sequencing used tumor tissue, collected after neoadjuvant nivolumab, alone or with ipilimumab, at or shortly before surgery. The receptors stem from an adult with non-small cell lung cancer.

CDR3 DNA: TGTGCCAGCAGCTTTCCGGGGGAGGGCTCCGGCACAGATACGCAGTATTTT. Amino acid sequence: CASSFPGEGSGTDTQYF. The rearrangement uses TRBV7-6 and TRBJ2-3, with 7 bases fitting TRBD2. Losses at the gene ends were 3 bases for V and 1 base for J; bases not matched to a gene: 10. Looked up from germline, CDR1 is SGHVS and CDR2 is FNYEAQ. CDR3 length: 17 amino acids.

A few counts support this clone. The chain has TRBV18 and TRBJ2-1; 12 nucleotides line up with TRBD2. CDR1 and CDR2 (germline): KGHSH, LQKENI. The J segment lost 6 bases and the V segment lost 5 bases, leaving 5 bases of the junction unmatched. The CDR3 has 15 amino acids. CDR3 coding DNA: TGTGCCAGCTCATCACTAGCGGGAGGAGTCAATGAGCAGTTCTTC. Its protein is CASSSLAGGVNEQFF. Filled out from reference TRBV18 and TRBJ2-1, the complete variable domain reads NAGVMQNPRHLVRRRGQEARLRCSPMKGHSHVYWYRQLPEEGLKFMVYLQKENIIDESGMPKERFSAEFPKEGPSILRIQQVVRGDSAAYFCASSSLAGGVNEQFFGPGTRLTVL.

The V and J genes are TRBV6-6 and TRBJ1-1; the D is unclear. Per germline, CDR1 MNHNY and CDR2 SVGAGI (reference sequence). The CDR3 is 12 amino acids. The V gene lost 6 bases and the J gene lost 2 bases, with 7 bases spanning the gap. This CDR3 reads CASRRENTEAFF. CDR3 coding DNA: TGTGCCAGCAGGAGGGAAAACACTGAAGCTTTCTTT.

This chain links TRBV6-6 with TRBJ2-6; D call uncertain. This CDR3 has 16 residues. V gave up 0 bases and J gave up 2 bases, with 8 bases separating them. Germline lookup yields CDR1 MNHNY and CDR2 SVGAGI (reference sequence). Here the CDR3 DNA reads TGTGCCAGCAGTTACTCCGGGTTTACTGGGGCCAACGTCCTGACTTTC. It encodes CASSYSGFTGANVLTF.

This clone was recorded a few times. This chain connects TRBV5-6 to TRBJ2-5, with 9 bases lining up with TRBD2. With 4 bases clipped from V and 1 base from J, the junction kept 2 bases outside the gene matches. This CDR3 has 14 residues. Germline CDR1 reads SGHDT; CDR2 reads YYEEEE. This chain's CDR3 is CASSLGLAQETQYF. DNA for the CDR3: TGTGCCAGCAGCCTGGGACTAGCCCAAGAGACCCAGTACTTC.

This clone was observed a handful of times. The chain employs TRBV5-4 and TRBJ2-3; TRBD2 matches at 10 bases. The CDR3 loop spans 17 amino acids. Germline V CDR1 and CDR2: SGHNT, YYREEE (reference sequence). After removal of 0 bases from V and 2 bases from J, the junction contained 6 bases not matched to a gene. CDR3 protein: CASSLVLAGAPTDTQYF. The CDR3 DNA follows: TGTGCCAGCAGCTTGGTCCTAGCGGGGGCCCCCACAGATACGCAGTATTTT.